The source of this TCR beta chain is a study of blood T cell repertoires in COVID-19. CDR3 length: 13 residues. The ends were cut back, 6 bases at V and 3 bases at J, with 9 bases in the middle. Germline V CDR1 and CDR2: MNHEY, SVGEGT. The assay was immunoSEQ multiplex PCR, and TCRdb's table has in-frame clones only and misses some. Of around 300,000 clones in the sample, about 88% are singletons; the top ten hold around 3%. The chain combines TRBV6-2 or TRBV6-3 with TRBJ1-5; D remains ambiguous. The sample consisted of PBMCs or T cells enriched from blood (not recorded which). The sequence was collected from a woman aged 45-59 years who had recovered from COVID-19. The CDR3 loop reads CASSYFNNQPQHF. For the CDR3, the DNA is TGTGCCAGCAGCTATTTTAACAATCAGCCCCAGCATTTT.